These 7 T cell receptor beta chains originate from one sample sequenced in a study of shared clonotypes between healthy human individuals. This table comes from immunoSEQ multiplex PCR, and its TCRdb copy is limited to in-frame clones, with some not included. The sample has 800,000 or so clones, about 96% seen once. Positive CCR7 selection of CD45RO-negative cells yielded the naive CD8 cells, and terminally differentiated effector memory CD45RA+ cells were excluded. Sample: naive CD8+ T cells sorted from blood. All receptors derive from a man aged 30-40 years in good health.

V usage is TRBV9 and J usage is TRBJ2-5; 7 bases align to TRBD1. The germline V gene has CDR1 SGDLS and CDR2 YYNGEE. The CDR3 consists of 15 residues. The V segment lost 0 bases and the J segment 5 bases; nucleotides outside the gene matches: 7. CDR3 nucleotides: TGTGCCAGCAGCGTAGATTCAGGGGGTTATGAGACCCAGTACTTC. This sequence encodes CASSVDSGGYETQYF. Together with reference TRBV9 and TRBJ2-5, the CDR3 gives the full variable domain: DSGVTQTPKHLITATGQRVTLRCSPRSGDLSVYWYQQSLDQGLQFLIQYYNGEERAKGNILERFSAQQFPDLHSELNLSSLELGDSALYFCASSVDSGGYETQYFGPGTRLLVL.

The chain joins TRBV5-6 to TRBJ2-7, with TRBD2 matching over 8 bases. The CDR3 sequence is 16 residues long. The V gene end was trimmed by 1 base and the J gene end by 3 bases; junction bases not matched to a gene: 9. Germline values: CDR1 SGHDT, CDR2 YYEEEE. The CDR3 here is CASSLWTSSLVYEQYF. CDR3 bases: TGTGCCAGCAGCTTGTGGACTAGCTCGCTAGTCTACGAGCAGTACTTC.

This clone was picked up one time. The chain recombines TRBV19 with TRBJ2-2, with D perhaps matching TRBD1 or TRBD2 (5 bases each). Germline assignment: CDR1 LNHDA and CDR2 SQIVND (reference sequence). The CDR3 has 16 amino acids. V was trimmed by 3 bases and J by 7 bases, leaving 18 bases between them. The CDR3 DNA reads as TGTGCCAGTAGTATCCTCGGGGACCTGCAACACGGGGAGCTGTTTTTT. Amino acid sequence: CASSILGDLQHGELFF.

This clone was seen a single time. The chain links TRBV27 to TRBJ2-1; D may be TRBD1 or TRBD2 (5 bases each). Trimming pared 2 bases from V and 8 bases from J, leaving 25 bases between. CDR3 length equals 18 residues. CDR1 and CDR2 from the germline V gene are MNHEY and SMNVEV (reference sequence). This CDR3 reads CASSLLNDPGTLHDEQFF. The CDR3 DNA is TGTGCCAGCAGTTTACTAAACGATCCCGGGACCCTCCACGATGAGCAGTTCTTC.

V gene TRBV7-9 combines with J gene TRBJ1-2; TRBD1 matches at 8 bases. The CDR3 spans 14 residues. V dropped 4 bases and J dropped 6; count of bases not matched to a gene: 7. Germline V gene data show CDR1 as SEHNR and CDR2 as FQNEAQ (reference sequence). The chain's CDR3 is CASSYRQGLDGYTF. The CDR3 region has the DNA TGTGCCAGCAGCTACCGACAGGGGTTGGATGGCTACACCTTC.

V usage is TRBV25-1 and J usage is TRBJ2-7, with 10 bases lining up with TRBD2. Germline V gene sequence: CDR1 MGHDK, CDR2 SYGVNS. This CDR3 contains 14 residues. Trimming cost V 7 bases and J 5 bases; bases outside gene matches: 8. CDR3 sequence reads: CASNGASGSHEQYF. The CDR3 DNA reads as TGTGCCAGCAATGGGGCTAGCGGGAGCCACGAGCAGTACTTC.

This clone was counted a single time. The chain is built from TRBV29-1 and TRBJ2-7; 15 nucleotides line up with TRBD2. The V gene end was trimmed by 6 bases and the J gene end by 6 bases; junction bases not matched to a gene: 6. Germline V gene sequence: CDR1 SQVTM, CDR2 ANQGSEA. CDR3 length: 14 amino acids. CDR3 sequence: CSVSGTSGRSEQYF. CDR3 coding DNA: TGCAGCGTGAGTGGGACTAGCGGGAGGAGCGAGCAGTACTTC.